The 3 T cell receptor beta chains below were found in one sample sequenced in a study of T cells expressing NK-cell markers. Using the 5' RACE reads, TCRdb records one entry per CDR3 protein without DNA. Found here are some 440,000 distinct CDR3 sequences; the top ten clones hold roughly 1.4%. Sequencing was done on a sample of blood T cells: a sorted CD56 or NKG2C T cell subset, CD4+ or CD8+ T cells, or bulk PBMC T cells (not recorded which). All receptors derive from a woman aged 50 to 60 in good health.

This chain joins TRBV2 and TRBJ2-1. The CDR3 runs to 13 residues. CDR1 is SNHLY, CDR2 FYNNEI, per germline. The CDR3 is CASMSDGYNEQFF.

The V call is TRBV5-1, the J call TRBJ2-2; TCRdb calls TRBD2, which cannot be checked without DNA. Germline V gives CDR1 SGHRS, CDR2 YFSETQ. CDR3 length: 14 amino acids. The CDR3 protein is CASSLEGPTGELFF.

CDR3 sequence: CASTINRPGANVLTF. The chain couples TRBV25-1 to TRBJ2-6. The CDR3 contains 15 residues. CDR1 MGHDK and CDR2 SYGVNS come from the germline V gene.